This T cell receptor (beta chain) was found in a study of HIV-infected patients and healthy controls. Trimming removed 0 bases from V and 1 base from J; junction bases left unmatched: 13. The CDR3 has 20 residues. Germline V CDR1 and CDR2: SGHRS, YFSETQ. TCRdb processed the 5' RACE reads anew with MiXCR; each CDR3 protein has one entry. The sample records approximately 64,000 distinct CDR3 sequences, around 21% being singletons. This sequence was found in a human donor in good health. The genes are TRBV5-1 and TRBJ2-3; 11 positions match TRBD2. What was sequenced was CD4+ T cells from blood. The CDR3 loop reads CASSLAPLAGVPSGTDTQYF. DNA for the CDR3: TGCGCCAGCAGCTTGGCCCCACTAGCGGGAGTGCCATCTGGCACAGATACGCAGTATTTT.